This passage covers 23 T cell receptor beta chains from one sample sequenced in a study of radiation and T cells in renal cell carcinoma. Profiled with immunoSEQ multiplex PCR; TCRdb holds only in-frame clones, not every one. The table lists around 94,000 clones, about 86% of them singletons. Time point reported: baseline pretreatment blood. Treatment described: 15 Gy SBRT to primary tumor, nephrectomy 4 weeks later. The source material was blood, sampled from a patient whose treatment included radiotherapy and nephrectomy. All receptors come from a man in his fifties or sixties with renal cell carcinoma.

V gene TRBV6-5 combines with J gene TRBJ2-4, with D tentatively TRBD1 (6 bases). The germline V gene encodes CDR1 MNHEY and CDR2 SVGAGI. This CDR3 region has 14 residues. V dropped 0 bases and J dropped 6 bases, with 9 bases sitting between them. CDR3 sequence reads: CASSYSGARNIQYF. CDR3 nucleotides: TGTGCCAGCAGTTACTCGGGGGCCCGAAACATTCAGTACTTC.

This chain connects TRBV19 to TRBJ1-4; D not certain. V gave up 3 bases and J gave up 8 bases, with 10 bases separating them. The CDR3 has 13 residues. Germline CDR1 and CDR2: LNHDA and SQIVND (reference sequence). The CDR3 DNA reads TGTGCCAGTAGTATTCCGGGAGGGGAAAAACTGTTTTTT. This gives the protein CASSIPGGEKLFF.

This chain links TRBV7-9 with TRBJ2-7; 13 bases align to TRBD2. Unmatched junction bases numbered 4, after V lost 5 bases and J lost 3 bases. In germline, CDR1 is SEHNR, CDR2 FQNEAQ (reference sequence). The CDR3 length is 15 residues. The CDR3 protein is CASSQTSGGIYEQYF. As DNA, the CDR3 is TGTGCCAGCAGCCAGACTAGCGGGGGGATCTACGAGCAGTACTTC.

This clone was seen just once. This chain joins TRBV6-4 and TRBJ1-5, with 7 bases lining up with TRBD1. Germline V gives CDR1 MRHNA, CDR2 SNTAGT. CDR3 size: 22 residues. J gave up 0 bases and V 0 bases, and 20 bases lay outside the gene matches. The CDR3 sequence is CASSDSKFLGTANHYSNQPQHF. In DNA, the CDR3 is TGTGCCAGCAGTGACTCGAAGTTTCTTGGGACAGCGAACCATTATAGCAATCAGCCCCAGCATTTT.

This clone has more than one count but fewer than ten. The chain couples TRBV7-8 to TRBJ1-2, with 7 positions matching TRBD1. CDR3 length: 16 residues. Germline lookup yields CDR1 SGHVS and CDR2 FQNEAQ. V gave up 5 bases and J gave up 2 bases; unmatched junction bases: 11. This chain's CDR3 is CASSIDRANLNYGYTF. The DNA of the CDR3 is TGTGCCAGCAGCATCGACAGGGCAAATCTAAACTATGGCTACACCTTC.

The chain links TRBV18 to TRBJ2-7; TRBD1 or TRBD2 may be the D gene (5 bases each). CDR1 and CDR2 (germline): KGHSH, LQKENI. Trimming pared 3 bases from V and 1 base from J, leaving 13 bases between. The CDR3 has 15 residues. DNA for the CDR3: TGTGCCAGCTCACCGGGGGTAGCTTCGTCCTACGAGCAGTACTTC. It encodes CASSPGVASSYEQYF.

This chain connects TRBV2 to TRBJ2-1; D gene ambiguous. Trimming shortened V by 7 bases and J by 8 bases, and 12 bases separated the two germline ends. Germline CDR1 and CDR2: SNHLY and FYNNEI. CDR3 length: 12 residues. The CDR3 reads CASNRPRDEQFF. The CDR3 DNA follows: TGTGCCAGCAATCGCCCCCGGGATGAGCAGTTCTTC. Based on the CDR3 plus reference TRBV2 and TRBJ2-1, the full variable domain is EPEVTQTPSHQVTQMGQEVILRCVPISNHLYFYWYRQILGQKVEFLVSFYNNEISEKSEIFDDQFSVERPDGSNFTLKIRSTKLEDSAMYFCASNRPRDEQFFGPGTRLTVL.

V gene TRBV5-1 combines with J gene TRBJ2-2; no definite D call. V lost 3 bases to trimming and J lost 6 bases, with 9 bases between them. The CDR3 has 13 residues. The germline CDR1 and CDR2 sequences are SGHRS and YFSETQ. DNA of the CDR3: TGCGCCAGCAGCTCCCGGTTGGCCGGGGAGCTGTTTTTT. This encodes CASSSRLAGELFF.

The rearrangement joins TRBV14 to TRBJ2-5; D unresolved. Trimming shortened V by 5 bases and J by 4 bases, and 8 bases separated the two germline ends. Germline CDR1 SGHDN, CDR2 FVKESK. The CDR3 contains 12 residues. The CDR3 DNA reads TGTGCCAGCAGCAAAGCGATAGAGACCCAGTACTTC. Protein sequence: CASSKAIETQYF.

V gene TRBV4-2 combines with J gene TRBJ1-3; 8 nucleotides match TRBD1. After removal of 1 base from V and 0 bases from J, the junction contained 2 bases not matched to a gene. The CDR3 totals 16 residues. Germline CDR1 and CDR2: LGHNA and YNFKEQ. The CDR3 DNA is TGTGCCAGCAGCCAAGTAGGGACAGGCTCTGGAAACACCATATATTTT. It codes for CASSQVGTGSGNTIYF.

This clone came up once. V and J are TRBV6-1 and TRBJ2-7; D may be TRBD1 or TRBD2 (5 bases each). The ends were cut back, 9 bases at V and 2 bases at J, with 14 bases in the middle. CDR1 is MNHNS, CDR2 SASEGT, per germline. The CDR3 runs to 13 residues. The CDR3 here is CASEPGTTYEQYF. The CDR3, as DNA: TGTGCCAGTGAACCCGGGACCACCTACGAGCAGTACTTC.

V and J are TRBV30 and TRBJ1-6; D is perhaps TRBD1 (6 bases). CDR1 is GTSNPN, CDR2 SVGIG, per germline (reference sequence). Trimming took off 5 bases at V and 6 bases at J, with 14 bases between the two ends. This CDR3 region has 14 residues. CDR3 coding DNA: TGTGCCTGGTCGAGGGGGGGCGGTAATTCACCCCTCCACTTT. Its translation: CAWSRGGGNSPLHF.

J is TRBJ2-7 and V is TRBV29-1; maybe TRBD1 (9 bases). The ends were cut back, 4 bases at V and 3 bases at J, with 19 bases in the middle. The CDR3 is 15 residues long. Germline lookup yields CDR1 SQVTM and CDR2 ANQGSEA. CDR3 coding DNA: TGCAGCGTTGCCGCGGGGGGACAGGGACTCTACGAGCAGTACTTC. Its protein product is CSVAAGGQGLYEQYF.

The chain has TRBV30 and TRBJ1-1, with 7 bases fitting TRBD1. The V gene end was trimmed by 2 bases and the J gene end by 4 bases; junction bases not matched to a gene: 10. The CDR3 totals 15 residues. Germline-derived CDR1 and CDR2 are GTSNPN and SVGIG (reference sequence). The CDR3 reads CAWSLAETGPTEAFF. In DNA form, the CDR3 reads TGTGCCTGGAGTCTCGCCGAGACAGGGCCCACTGAAGCTTTCTTT.

The V call is TRBV6-1, the J call TRBJ2-2, with D possibly TRBD1 on 5 matching bases. CDR3 length equals 14 residues. CDR1 and CDR2 (germline): MNHNS, SASEGT. V was cut by 3 bases and J by 1 base, with 6 bases left in between. The DNA of the CDR3 is TGTGCCAGCAGTGATAGGGGGAACACCGGGGAGCTGTTTTTT. Encoded protein: CASSDRGNTGELFF.

This sequence joins TRBV10-3 and TRBJ2-5; 8 positions match TRBD1. Gene TRBJ2-7 matches the end of the DNA better, so the J call may be wrong. CDR1 and CDR2 from the germline V gene are ENHRY and SYGVKD. This CDR3 comprises 16 residues. The CDR3 nucleotides are TGTGCCATCACACCCAGGGACAGGTCGAGCTCCTACGAGCAGTACTTC. This gives the protein CAITPRDRSSSYEQYF.

The J gene is TRBJ1-1, the V gene TRBV18; possibly TRBD1 for D (6 bases). Looked up from germline, CDR1 is KGHSH and CDR2 is LQKENI. Trimming stripped 4 bases from V and 4 bases from J, with 16 bases between. The CDR3 has 15 residues. The CDR3 DNA sequence: TGTGCCAGCTCACAGATATCGGACAGTGGCACTGAAGCTTTCTTT. It encodes CASSQISDSGTEAFF.

The chain has TRBV4-1 and TRBJ2-3; 10 bases map to TRBD2. Germline-derived CDR1 and CDR2 are MGHRA and YSYEKL. Germline trimming cut 1 base from V and 2 bases from J; bases unmatched to any gene: 6. CDR3 length equals 17 residues. CDR3 in DNA: TGCGCCAGCAGCCAAGGTCCTAGCGGGGGTTACACAGATACGCAGTATTTT. Its translation: CASSQGPSGGYTDTQYF.

The rearrangement uses TRBV30 and TRBJ1-1, with D unclear. The CDR3 contains 12 residues. V was pared by 3 bases and J by 9 bases, with 14 bases between. Germline V gives CDR1 GTSNPN, CDR2 SVGIG (reference sequence). CDR3 sequence: CAWSLDILKAFF. The CDR3 nucleotides are TGTGCCTGGAGCCTCGACATACTGAAAGCTTTCTTT.

DNA for the CDR3: TGTGCCAGCTCACCACGCCAAGAGACCCAGTACTTC. Translation: CASSPRQETQYF. The J gene is TRBJ2-5, the V gene TRBV18; D is unclear. Germline V gene data show CDR1 as KGHSH and CDR2 as LQKENI. CDR3 size: 12 residues. The ends were cut back, 1 base at V and 1 base at J, with 1 base in the middle.

This rearrangement joins TRBV28 to TRBJ2-3, with TRBD2 matching 15 bases. Looked up from germline, CDR1 is MDHEN and CDR2 is SYDVKM. The CDR3 extends over 16 amino acids. The V and J ends lost 11 bases and 1 base, in that order; junction bases with no gene match: 7. Here the CDR3 reads CACAWTSGGGTDTQYF. CDR3 DNA sequence: TGTGCCTGCGCCTGGACTAGCGGGGGGGGCACAGATACGCAGTATTTT.

The CDR3: CASNNPRSNEQFF. The CDR3 nucleotides read TGTGCCAGTAATAACCCTAGAAGCAATGAGCAGTTCTTC. The genes are TRBV19 and TRBJ2-1, with unresolved D. This CDR3 contains 13 residues. Germline CDR1 reads LNHDA; CDR2 reads SQIVND (reference sequence). Trimming took off 7 bases at V and 6 bases at J, with 13 bases between the two ends.

The chain uses TRBV10-3 and TRBJ2-7; D may correspond to TRBD1 or TRBD2 (5 bases each). The CDR3 sequence is 16 residues long. Per the germline V gene, CDR1 is ENHRY and CDR2 is SYGVKD. Deletions cut 4 bases from V and 0 bases from J, with 16 bases between. CDR3 residues: CAISGRNGGRSYEQYF. In DNA, the CDR3 is TGTGCCATCAGTGGAAGGAATGGGGGTCGCTCCTACGAGCAGTACTTC.